This entry lists 2 T cell receptor beta chains sequenced from one sample in a study of PD-1 blockade in classical Hodgkin lymphoma. The table came from immunoSEQ multiplex PCR; TCRdb's copy has only in-frame clones and leaves some out. The data hold more than 50,000 clones, with around 89% observed a single time. Following autologous stem cell transplantation, relapse occurred in every patient, and exposure to brentuximab vedotin varied. The input for sequencing was peripheral blood mononuclear cells (PBMCs), taken at baseline. The receptors here all came from a human donor with classical Hodgkin lymphoma.

The chain uses TRBV6-1 and TRBJ2-3; D is possibly TRBD1 (5 bases). The V gene lost 6 bases and the J gene lost 2 bases, with 9 bases spanning the gap. The CDR3 spans 13 residues. Germline CDR1 reads MNHNS; CDR2 reads SASEGT. CDR3 sequence: CASRGGATDTQYF. CDR3 sequence (DNA): TGTGCCAGCAGAGGTGGGGCCACAGATACGCAGTATTTT.

The chain carries TRBV27 and TRBJ1-5, with a possible D match to TRBD1 (5 bases). CDR1 is MNHEY and CDR2 is SMNVEV in the germline V gene (reference sequence). With 5 bases removed from V and 5 bases from J, the gap between germline ends came to 16 bases. The CDR3 contains 15 residues. For the CDR3, the DNA is TGTGCCAGCAGTCCCCCGGGGGGGTTCCATCAGCCCCAGCATTTT. Translation gives CASSPPGGFHQPQHF.